The rows below give T cell receptor beta chains drawn from one sample of a study of blood T cell repertoires in COVID-19. Assay used: immunoSEQ multiplex PCR; TCRdb lists only in-frame clones, some missing. Of 100,000 to 150,000 clones listed, around 81% are singletons. Sequencing used peripheral blood. All receptors come from a woman aged 45-65 years with acute or convalescent COVID-19. CDR3s include the opening cysteine and the closing phenylalanine or tryptophan. The order of the fields is J gene, D gene, V gene, clone size, CDR3 protein, CDR3 DNA. D genes are given only for firm matches. Only part of the rows carry a size: once, few, many, or a class if the clone is expanded.

j_gene: TRBJ1-5; d_gene: TRBD1; v_gene: TRBV28; abundance: few; CDR3aa: CASSLGQGYRQPQHF; CDR3nt: TGTGCCAGCAGTTTGGGACAGGGTTATCGGCAGCCCCAGCATTTT
j_gene: TRBJ1-3; d_gene: NA; v_gene: TRBV19; abundance: NA; CDR3aa: CASSKDNSGNTIYF; CDR3nt: TGTGCCAGTAGTAAGGACAACTCTGGAAACACCATATATTTT
j_gene: TRBJ2-4; d_gene: TRBD2; v_gene: TRBV28; abundance: few; CDR3aa: CASVGTSLIQYF; CDR3nt: TGTGCCAGCGTGGGGACTAGTCTCATTCAGTACTTC
j_gene: TRBJ2-7; d_gene: NA; v_gene: TRBV10-2; abundance: NA; CDR3aa: CASSDQGGRSYEQYF; CDR3nt: TGCGCCAGCAGTGATCAAGGCGGCCGCTCCTACGAGCAGTACTTC
j_gene: TRBJ1-3; d_gene: NA; v_gene: TRBV15; abundance: NA; CDR3aa: CATSSNLAGNTIYF; CDR3nt: TGTGCCACCAGCTCCAACCTAGCTGGAAACACCATATATTTT
j_gene: TRBJ1-4; d_gene: NA; v_gene: TRBV29-1; abundance: NA; CDR3aa: CSARQAANEKLFF; CDR3nt: TGCAGCGCCCGACAGGCGGCTAATGAAAAACTGTTTTTT
j_gene: TRBJ2-7; d_gene: TRBD1; v_gene: TRBV11-2; abundance: NA; CDR3aa: CASSLEGQGAYEQYF; CDR3nt: TGTGCCAGCAGCTTAGAAGGACAGGGCGCCTACGAGCAGTACTTC
j_gene: TRBJ2-4; d_gene: NA; v_gene: TRBV28; abundance: NA; CDR3aa: CASISGTKNIQYF; CDR3nt: TGTGCCAGCATCTCCGGGACCAAAAACATTCAGTACTTC
j_gene: TRBJ1-4; d_gene: NA; v_gene: TRBV5-1; abundance: NA; CDR3aa: CASRSGALGNEKLFF; CDR3nt: TGCGCCAGCCGCTCAGGGGCGCTAGGCAATGAAAAACTGTTTTTT
j_gene: TRBJ2-2; d_gene: TRBD1; v_gene: TRBV7-3; abundance: NA; CDR3aa: CASSLDGGTGATGELFF; CDR3nt: TGTGCCAGCAGCTTAGATGGTGGGACAGGGGCCACCGGGGAGCTGTTTTTT
j_gene: TRBJ1-6; d_gene: NA; v_gene: TRBV6-5; abundance: NA; CDR3aa: CASSSVIDSPLHF; CDR3nt: TGTGCCAGCAGTTCCGTTATCGATTCACCCCTCCACTTT
j_gene: TRBJ1-1; d_gene: TRBD1; v_gene: TRBV9; abundance: few; CDR3aa: CASSPRTGGFTEAFF; CDR3nt: TGTGCCAGCAGCCCTCGGACAGGGGGCTTCACTGAAGCTTTCTTT
j_gene: TRBJ2-5; d_gene: NA; v_gene: TRBV7-9; abundance: NA; CDR3aa: CASSVLETQYF; CDR3nt: TGTGCCAGCAGCGTACTAGAGACCCAGTACTTC
j_gene: TRBJ2-5; d_gene: TRBD2; v_gene: TRBV18; abundance: once; CDR3aa: CASSDQPGLAPETQYF; CDR3nt: TGTGCCAGCTCAGATCAACCGGGACTAGCTCCAGAGACCCAGTACTTC
j_gene: TRBJ1-6; d_gene: NA; v_gene: TRBV3-1/TRBV3-2; abundance: NA; CDR3aa: CASSQVPQSPLHF; CDR3nt: TGTGCCAGCAGCCAAGTCCCGCAGTCACCCCTCCACTTT
j_gene: TRBJ2-3; d_gene: NA; v_gene: TRBV28; abundance: NA; CDR3aa: CASSLDTDTQYF; CDR3nt: TGTGCCAGCAGTTTAGATACTGATACGCAGTATTTT
j_gene: TRBJ2-3; d_gene: NA; v_gene: TRBV11-2; abundance: once; CDR3aa: CASSLVVPSRQYF; CDR3nt: TGTGCCAGCAGCTTAGTAGTGCCTAGCCGGCAGTATTTT
j_gene: TRBJ2-2; d_gene: NA; v_gene: TRBV18; abundance: once; CDR3aa: CASSPQGTGELFF; CDR3nt: TGTGCCAGCTCACCCCAGGGGACCGGGGAGCTGTTTTTT
j_gene: TRBJ2-7; d_gene: TRBD1; v_gene: TRBV27; abundance: NA; CDR3aa: CASTLKDRDYEQYF; CDR3nt: TGTGCCAGCACCCTAAAGGACAGGGACTACGAGCAGTACTTC
j_gene: TRBJ1-5; d_gene: NA; v_gene: TRBV6-6; abundance: NA; CDR3aa: CASSYPKGFSNQPQHF; CDR3nt: TGTGCCAGCAGTTACCCGAAGGGGTTTAGCAATCAGCCCCAGCATTTT
j_gene: TRBJ2-7; d_gene: NA; v_gene: TRBV29-1; abundance: NA; CDR3aa: CSVEERYEQYF; CDR3nt: TGCAGCGTTGAGGAGCGGTACGAGCAGTACTTC
j_gene: TRBJ2-1; d_gene: TRBD1; v_gene: TRBV30; abundance: NA; CDR3aa: CAWSVRVGTGFRNEQFF; CDR3nt: TGTGCCTGGAGTGTACGGGTGGGGACAGGGTTCCGGAATGAGCAGTTCTTC
j_gene: TRBJ1-4; d_gene: NA; v_gene: TRBV12-3/TRBV12-4; abundance: NA; CDR3aa: CATVDSLGEKLFF; CDR3nt: TGTGCCACCGTTGACAGTTTGGGTGAAAAACTGTTTTTT
j_gene: TRBJ2-7; d_gene: TRBD1; v_gene: TRBV5-8; abundance: NA; CDR3aa: CASRNDRVEQYF; CDR3nt: TGTGCCAGCAGAAATGACAGGGTCGAGCAGTACTTC
j_gene: TRBJ1-2; d_gene: TRBD1; v_gene: TRBV27; abundance: NA; CDR3aa: CASGWGQGSYGYTF; CDR3nt: TGTGCCAGCGGTTGGGGACAGGGAAGTTATGGCTACACCTTC
j_gene: TRBJ2-1; d_gene: NA; v_gene: TRBV7-2; abundance: NA; CDR3aa: CASSRSFNNEQFF; CDR3nt: TGTGCCAGCAGCCGCAGTTTTAACAATGAGCAGTTCTTC
j_gene: TRBJ1-5; d_gene: NA; v_gene: TRBV6-5; abundance: NA; CDR3aa: CASLGLINQPQHF; CDR3nt: TGTGCCAGCTTGGGACTGATCAATCAGCCCCAGCATTTT
j_gene: TRBJ1-1; d_gene: NA; v_gene: TRBV11-2; abundance: NA; CDR3aa: CASSFSYTEAFF; CDR3nt: TGTGCCAGCAGCTTCAGTTACACTGAAGCTTTCTTT
j_gene: TRBJ2-5; d_gene: NA; v_gene: TRBV12-3/TRBV12-4; abundance: NA; CDR3aa: CASSLTGSETQYF; CDR3nt: TGTGCCAGCAGTCTGACAGGCTCAGAGACCCAGTACTTC
j_gene: TRBJ1-1; d_gene: NA; v_gene: TRBV3-1/TRBV3-2; abundance: NA; CDR3aa: CASSQSNRAFF; CDR3nt: TGTGCCAGCAGCCAATCTAATCGGGCTTTCTTT
j_gene: TRBJ2-5; d_gene: TRBD2; v_gene: TRBV28; abundance: few; CDR3aa: CASKAGGFGLETQYF; CDR3nt: TGTGCCAGCAAAGCGGGGGGATTTGGTCTGGAGACCCAGTACTTC
j_gene: TRBJ1-2; d_gene: NA; v_gene: TRBV12-3/TRBV12-4; abundance: few; CDR3aa: CASSSRFGYTF; CDR3nt: TGTGCCAGCAGTTCGAGATTTGGCTACACCTTC
j_gene: TRBJ1-2; d_gene: TRBD1; v_gene: TRBV4-1; abundance: NA; CDR3aa: CASSQPRQGNGYTF; CDR3nt: TGCGCCAGCAGCCAACCAAGACAGGGTAATGGCTACACCTTC
j_gene: TRBJ2-7; d_gene: NA; v_gene: TRBV7-2; abundance: few; CDR3aa: CASSLEAGRLYEQYF; CDR3nt: TGTGCCAGCAGCTTAGAGGCAGGGAGGTTGTACGAGCAGTACTTC
j_gene: TRBJ1-2; d_gene: TRBD1; v_gene: TRBV5-4; abundance: NA; CDR3aa: CASSLGGTGEHYGYTF; CDR3nt: TGTGCCAGCAGCTTGGGGGGGACAGGGGAGCACTATGGCTACACCTTC
j_gene: TRBJ2-5; d_gene: NA; v_gene: TRBV28; abundance: NA; CDR3aa: CASSGSQETQYF; CDR3nt: TGTGCCAGCAGCGGGTCCCAAGAGACCCAGTACTTC
j_gene: TRBJ2-1; d_gene: TRBD2; v_gene: TRBV10-3; abundance: once; CDR3aa: CAIRDSSGEGSEQFF; CDR3nt: TGTGCCATCAGGGACTCTAGCGGGGAAGGGAGTGAGCAGTTCTTC
j_gene: TRBJ2-7; d_gene: NA; v_gene: TRBV5-4; abundance: NA; CDR3aa: CASSSNPLGLSYEQYF; CDR3nt: TGTGCCAGCAGCTCTAACCCCCTAGGACTCTCCTACGAGCAGTACTTC
j_gene: TRBJ1-1; d_gene: NA; v_gene: TRBV11-3; abundance: NA; CDR3aa: CASSLGGPNTEAFF; CDR3nt: TGTGCCAGCAGCTTAGGTGGCCCGAACACTGAAGCTTTCTTT